A single sample gave rise to the 30 T cell receptor beta chains below, sequenced in a study of T cell clones after liver transplantation. The repertoire was sequenced with immunoSEQ multiplex PCR; TCRdb's copy has only in-frame clones and lacks some. The sample lists over 100,000 clones, about 81% occurring once. The specimen comprised CD4+ T cells from blood, sampled before liver transplant. Receptors originate from a human donor who received a liver transplant.

The J gene is TRBJ2-5, the V gene TRBV5-6; 7 bases are a match to TRBD2. Germline trimming cut 7 bases from V and 2 bases from J; bases unmatched to any gene: 2. CDR3 length: 12 amino acids. Germline loops: CDR1 SGHDT, CDR2 YYEEEE. The DNA for the CDR3 is TGTGCCAGCGGAGCGGGACAAGAGACCCAGTACTTC. It translates to CASGAGQETQYF.

The chain combines TRBV19 with TRBJ2-5; D might be TRBD2 (6 bases). The CDR3 spans 13 residues. CDR1 LNHDA and CDR2 SQIVND come from the germline V gene (reference sequence). Trimming removed 6 bases from V and 1 base from J, with 9 bases in between. CDR3 amino acids: CASRRTIQETQYF. The CDR3 DNA reads TGTGCCAGTAGGCGGACTATCCAAGAGACCCAGTACTTC.

This clone is termed medium-sized. The chain carries TRBV7-8 and TRBJ2-7; 9 positions agree with TRBD2. V trimming: 3 bases; J trimming: 12 bases; junction bases outside the gene matches: 6. The CDR3 is made up of 12 amino acids. Germline V lookup: CDR1 SGHVS, CDR2 FQNEAQ. DNA for the CDR3: TGTGCCAGCAGCTTCGTGAGCGGGAGGTCGTACTTC. It yields the protein CASSFVSGRSYF.

The chain joins TRBV9 to TRBJ1-1; D is possibly TRBD1 (5 bases). V shed 4 bases and J shed 3 bases, with 13 bases lying between them. This CDR3 has 14 residues. The germline gives CDR1 SGDLS, CDR2 YYNGEE. This CDR3 reads CASSKTTGDTEAFF. The DNA for the CDR3 is TGTGCCAGCAGCAAGACAACGGGGGACACTGAAGCTTTCTTT.

The chain joins TRBV28 to TRBJ2-7; 9 bases line up with TRBD1. The CDR3 is made up of 15 amino acids. The ends lost 6 bases at V and 4 bases at J; junction bases unmatched: 10. The germline gives CDR1 MDHEN, CDR2 SYDVKM. CDR3 sequence reads: CASRPTGGGIYEQYF. CDR3 nucleotide sequence: TGTGCCAGCAGGCCAACAGGGGGCGGTATATACGAGCAGTACTTC.

The gene calls are TRBV9 and TRBJ2-1; TRBD2 matches 7 bases. Germline CDR1 reads SGDLS; CDR2 reads YYNGEE. This CDR3 is built from 16 residues. With V trimmed by 3 bases and J by 0 bases, 6 bases remained unmatched. As DNA, the CDR3 is TGTGCCAGCAGCGGACCTAGCGGAAGCTCCTACAATGAGCAGTTCTTC. Amino acid sequence: CASSGPSGSSYNEQFF.

This chain joins TRBV7-8 and TRBJ1-3; the D is unclear. The CDR3 contains 14 residues. Per germline, CDR1 SGHVS and CDR2 FQNEAQ. Trimming removed 2 bases from V and 8 bases from J, with 13 bases in between. The CDR3 coding sequence is TGTGCCAGCAGCTTATTATGGAGGATAGACACCATATATTTT. Translated: CASSLLWRIDTIYF.

The V gene is TRBV5-8, the J gene TRBJ1-3; D call uncertain. The V end lost 2 bases, the J end lost 2 bases, and 14 bases lay between the germline ends. The CDR3 spans 16 residues. CDR1 and CDR2 (germline): SGHTS, YDEGEE. The CDR3 DNA reads TGTGCCAGCAGCTTTAGTACAATCTCCGCTGGAAACACCATATATTTT. It is translated as CASSFSTISAGNTIYF.

The chain employs TRBV28 and TRBJ1-2; 9 nucleotides align to TRBD1. The germline gives CDR1 MDHEN, CDR2 SYDVKM. The CDR3 contains 14 residues. Losses at the gene ends were 6 bases for V and 7 bases for J; bases not matched to a gene: 9. CDR3 in amino acids: CASSLQGAPRGYTF. The CDR3 nucleotides read TGTGCCAGCAGCCTACAGGGGGCGCCCCGTGGCTACACCTTC.

CDR3 in amino acids: CASSSDHNEQFF. The CDR3 DNA reads as TGCGCCAGCAGCTCCGACCACAATGAGCAGTTCTTC. The gene calls are TRBV5-1 and TRBJ2-1; D remains unclear. The germline V gene has CDR1 SGHRS and CDR2 YFSETQ. This CDR3 has 12 residues. V was cut by 3 bases and J by 5 bases, with 6 bases left in between.

The chain has TRBV9 and TRBJ1-2, with 10 nucleotides matching TRBD1. This CDR3 contains 15 residues. V was pared by 3 bases and J by 4 bases, with 6 bases of the junction left unmatched. Germline CDR1 and CDR2: SGDLS and YYNGEE. The CDR3 DNA reads as TGTGCCAGCAGCGGCCGGGACAGGGGCTCCTATGGCTACACCTTC. Protein sequence: CASSGRDRGSYGYTF.

The chain recombines TRBV15 with TRBJ2-7; 9 bases line up with TRBD2. The length of the CDR3 is 15 residues. The ends lost 4 bases at V and 5 bases at J; junction bases unmatched: 9. Germline V CDR1 and CDR2: LNHNV, YYDKDF (reference sequence). CDR3 nucleotide sequence: TGTGCCACCAGCAAGCAAAGCGGGAGGTACCACGAGCAGTACTTC. Encoded protein: CATSKQSGRYHEQYF.

The rearrangement links TRBV5-1 to TRBJ2-5, with 8 bases lining up with TRBD1. V lost 0 bases and J lost 7; bases outside the gene matches: 5. Germline-derived CDR1 and CDR2 are SGHRS and YFSETQ. CDR3 length: 14 residues. The CDR3 DNA follows: TGCGCCAGCAGCTTGGCAGGGGGCGGTGGGACCCAGTACTTC. Its translation: CASSLAGGGGTQYF.

This chain connects TRBV28 to TRBJ2-7, with 9 nucleotides matching TRBD2. V shed 5 bases and J 2 bases; nucleotides not matched to a gene: 7. Germline V lookup: CDR1 MDHEN, CDR2 SYDVKM. CDR3 length: 15 residues. The CDR3 is CASSGAIAGAYEQYF. Written as DNA, the CDR3 is TGTGCCAGCAGTGGAGCGATAGCGGGGGCCTACGAGCAGTACTTC.

The rearrangement joins TRBV25-1 to TRBJ2-2; D is ambiguous. V was clipped by 6 bases and J by 3 bases, with 2 bases between them. This CDR3 region has 11 residues. Per germline, CDR1 MGHDK and CDR2 SYGVNS. The DNA of the CDR3 is TGTGCCAGCAGAGACACCGGGGAGCTGTTTTTT. Residues: CASRDTGELFF.

The chain has TRBV28 and TRBJ1-2; the D is unclear. Germline CDR1 MDHEN, CDR2 SYDVKM. Trimming took 10 bases from V and 0 from J, leaving 9 bases between them. The CDR3 loop spans 12 amino acids. The CDR3 DNA follows: TGTGCCACATTCCTCTCTAACTATGGCTACACCTTC. Amino acids: CATFLSNYGYTF.

This chain links TRBV6-6 with TRBJ2-3; no clear D. Germline V lookup: CDR1 MNHNY, CDR2 SVGAGI (reference sequence). V gave up 2 bases and J gave up 0 bases, with 3 bases separating them. This CDR3 has 13 residues. The CDR3 DNA reads as TGTGCCAGCAGTTACGACAGCACAGATACGCAGTATTTT. It codes for CASSYDSTDTQYF.

There are a few counts of this clone. The sample has other DNA sequences that encode this CDR3 too. V gene TRBV29-1 combines with J gene TRBJ2-1; 9 bases line up with TRBD1. The germline CDR1 and CDR2 sequences are SQVTM and ANQGSEA. The CDR3 consists of 13 residues. V lost 4 bases and J lost 7; bases outside the gene matches: 5. In nucleotides, the CDR3 is TGCAGCGTTGCGGGACAGGGTGGTAATGAGCAGTTCTTC. This translates into CSVAGQGGNEQFF.

J is TRBJ2-3 and V is TRBV7-9, with 7 bases aligning to TRBD1. V shed 2 bases and J 0 bases; nucleotides not matched to a gene: 2. Germline lookup yields CDR1 SEHNR and CDR2 FQNEAQ (reference sequence). The CDR3 has 15 residues. The CDR3 here is CASSLSGGSTDTQYF. CDR3 nucleotide sequence: TGTGCCAGCAGCTTATCAGGGGGTAGCACAGATACGCAGTATTTT.

As for this clone: This same CDR3 is encoded by further DNA sequences in the sample. The chain recombines TRBV29-1 with TRBJ1-2; 7 bases align to TRBD1. Trimming cost V 1 base and J 8 bases; bases outside gene matches: 4. This CDR3 comprises 12 residues. Germline CDR1 is SQVTM and CDR2 is ANQGSEA. The CDR3 bases are TGCAGCGTTGAAGGACAGGGTGGGGGCTACACCTTC. Translation gives CSVEGQGGGYTF.

The V call is TRBV5-1, the J call TRBJ2-6; D may be TRBD2 (5 bases). The germline V and J ends were trimmed by 3 bases and 0 bases, with 16 bases remaining between them. The CDR3 loop spans 18 amino acids. Germline loops: CDR1 SGHRS, CDR2 YFSETQ. CDR3 in amino acids: CASSSRTGWGSGANVLTF. The DNA for the CDR3 is TGCGCCAGCAGCTCGCGGACGGGGTGGGGCTCTGGGGCCAACGTCCTGACTTTC.

The chain has TRBV5-8 and TRBJ2-7; TRBD2 agrees at 12 bases. CDR1 and CDR2 from the germline V gene are SGHTS and YDEGEE. There are 15 residues in the CDR3. The V and J ends lost 4 bases and 3 bases, in that order; junction bases with no gene match: 5. The CDR3 spells CASSPGTSGFYEQYF. CDR3 DNA: TGTGCCAGCAGCCCAGGGACTAGCGGGTTCTACGAGCAGTACTTC. The full variable domain, rest sourced from reference TRBV5-8 and TRBJ2-7, is EAGVTQSPTHLIKTRGQQATLRCSPISGHTSVYWYQQALGLGLQFLLWYDEGEERNRGNFPPRFSGRQFPNYSSELNVNALELEDSALYLCASSPGTSGFYEQYFGPGTRLTVT.

This chain joins TRBV19 and TRBJ2-1; TRBD2 aligns across 13 bases. CDR1 and CDR2 (germline): LNHDA, SQIVND (reference sequence). The CDR3 is made up of 16 amino acids. The junction had 6 bases not matched to a gene; V was cut back by 1 base and J by 9 bases. This CDR3 reads CASSIGRGLAGVEQFF. The CDR3 DNA is TGTGCCAGTAGTATAGGTAGAGGACTAGCGGGAGTTGAGCAGTTCTTC.

The chain carries TRBV6-6 and TRBJ2-1; 7 bases fit TRBD1. Germline CDR1 reads MNHNY; CDR2 reads SVGAGI (reference sequence). The CDR3 runs to 16 residues. V was clipped by 7 bases and J by 3 bases; unmatched bases: 12. The CDR3 loop is CASTKQGWSNYNEQFF. DNA of the CDR3: TGTGCCAGCACAAAACAGGGGTGGTCTAACTACAATGAGCAGTTCTTC.

The rearrangement links TRBV29-1 to TRBJ2-1; D may be TRBD1 or TRBD2 (5 bases each). CDR3 length equals 16 residues. Germline CDR1 reads SQVTM; CDR2 reads ANQGSEA. The V end was cut by 7 bases, the J end by 0 bases, with 19 bases between. For the CDR3, the DNA is TGCAGCGCTGACAACCCATCAGGGAGCTCCTACAATGAGCAGTTCTTC. Protein product: CSADNPSGSSYNEQFF.

The CDR3 region has the DNA TGTGCCAGCAGTGAACGGTCTCAGGGGGATTCTGAGCAGTTCTTC. It is translated as CASSERSQGDSEQFF. The J gene is TRBJ2-1, the V gene TRBV2, with 7 nucleotides matching TRBD1. V dropped 2 bases and J dropped 9; count of bases not matched to a gene: 10. The V gene's germline CDR1 is SNHLY and CDR2 FYNNEI. This CDR3 spans 15 amino acids. Using reference TRBV2 and TRBJ2-1 for the parts outside the CDR3, the full variable domain is EPEVTQTPSHQVTQMGQEVILRCVPISNHLYFYWYRQILGQKVEFLVSFYNNEISEKSEIFDDQFSVERPDGSNFTLKIRSTKLEDSAMYFCASSERSQGDSEQFFGPGTRLTVL.

V and J are TRBV6-1 and TRBJ1-1; 9 nucleotides match TRBD1. From germline, CDR1 is MNHNS and CDR2 SASEGT. The CDR3 contains 12 residues. Trimming removed 5 bases from V and 11 bases from J; junction bases left unmatched: 6. CDR3 residues: CASSRGQGVAFF. In DNA, the CDR3 is TGTGCCAGCAGTCGGGGACAGGGAGTTGCTTTCTTT.

This rearrangement joins TRBV6-1 to TRBJ2-5, with 9 bases matching TRBD2. CDR1 and CDR2 (germline): MNHNS, SASEGT. The CDR3 spans 12 residues. Germline trimming cut 8 bases from V and 3 bases from J; bases unmatched to any gene: 1. This chain's CDR3 is CASERGEETQYF. CDR3 DNA: TGTGCCAGCGAGCGGGGGGAAGAGACCCAGTACTTC.

As for this clone: Other DNA sequences from this sample encode an identical CDR3 as well. The chain employs TRBV11-2 and TRBJ2-7; D unresolved. CDR3 length: 11 residues. Trimming removed 5 bases from V and 2 bases from J, with 4 bases in between. Germline CDR1 is SGHAT and CDR2 is FQNNGV. The CDR3 DNA follows: TGTGCCAGCAGCCGAACCTACGAGCAGTACTTC. Amino acid sequence: CASSRTYEQYF. The full variable domain, in which reference TRBV11-2 and TRBJ2-7 provide the parts outside the CDR3, is EAGVAQSPRYKIIEKRQSVAFWCNPISGHATLYWYQQILGQGPKLLIQFQNNGVVDDSQLPKDRFSAERLKGVDSTLKIQPAKLEDSAVYLCASSRTYEQYFGPGTRLTVT.

The J gene is TRBJ1-6, the V gene TRBV6-4; D may be TRBD1 (5 bases). Germline V gene lookup returns CDR1 MRHNA and CDR2 SNTAGT. Deletions cut 3 bases from V and 2 bases from J, with 14 bases between. This CDR3 is built from 17 residues. The CDR3 sequence: CASSEKGGATYNSPLHF. In DNA, the CDR3 is TGTGCCAGCAGTGAGAAGGGAGGGGCCACCTATAATTCACCCCTCCACTTT.